Listed below are T cell receptor beta chains from one sample, sequenced in a study of human T cells and chemical hapten exposure. Each CDR3 protein is one row after TCRdb ran MiXCR on the RACE reads. The data hold 240,000 or so distinct CDR3 sequences, with 8.6% observed a single time. Specimen: whole blood, collected in connection with sensitization to the hapten diphenylcyclopropenone (DPC). Source of these receptors: a woman in her 40s with alopecia areata. Some clones in this sample may be carry-over from other donors' samples. CDR3s include the opening cysteine and the closing phenylalanine or tryptophan. Part of the rows lack a size; the others show once, few, many or a class for expanded clones.

V gene	clone size	J gene	CDR3 protein
TRBV10-3	few	TRBJ1-3	CAISGDRLSSGNTIYF
TRBV4-1	few	TRBJ1-2	CASSQEQGAGGYTF
TRBV5-1	few	TRBJ2-7	CASSPSPQGNSYEQYF
TRBV4-3	NA	TRBJ1-1	CASSPALNTEAFF
TRBV7-2	many	TRBJ2-1	CASSLERGRYNEQFF
TRBV12-3/TRBV12-4	NA	TRBJ1-1	CASSFHDRGTEAFF
TRBV7-2	many	TRBJ2-2	CASSFLAGTNTGELFF
TRBV29-1	many	TRBJ1-2	CSVEGDRLGYTF
TRBV6-1	few	TRBJ2-7	CASSPTGSGYEQYF
TRBV28	NA	TRBJ2-7	CASRPIEPVSYEQYF
TRBV24-1	NA	TRBJ1-2	CATSDAWTGYGYTF
TRBV5-4	many	TRBJ1-2	CASTPRRTYGYTF
TRBV7-9	few	TRBJ2-1	CASLGLGTAYNEQFF
TRBV28	few	TRBJ2-2	CASFSGGEGGELFF
TRBV20-1	NA	TRBJ1-5	CSAKLQGAGNQPQHF
TRBV7-9	many	TRBJ1-2	CASSSGPGYTF
TRBV5-1	NA	TRBJ2-7	CASSLGQTFYEQYF
TRBV29-1	NA	TRBJ2-7	CSVVGRNAYEQYF
TRBV5-4	few	TRBJ2-2	CASSPGTGGSGELFF
TRBV7-3	NA	TRBJ1-6	CASSLTGGSPIHF
TRBV11-2	few	TRBJ2-5	CASRPSLLAGLQETQYF
TRBV29-1	few	TRBJ2-5	CSVEGAEETQYF
TRBV3-1	NA	TRBJ1-4	CASSQGRVAATNEKLFF
TRBV7-2	many	TRBJ2-3	CASSPRTDTQYF
TRBV6-2/TRBV6-3	few	TRBJ2-7	CASRGASGGYEQYF
TRBV9	many	TRBJ1-6	CASSVGPTNSPLHF
TRBV10-3	few	TRBJ1-2	CAIRGTDYAWGYTF
TRBV6-2/TRBV6-3	many	TRBJ2-7	CASSYSPDGSYEQYF
TRBV7-8	NA	TRBJ2-3	CASSLLTSGSPDTQYF
TRBV5-6	many	TRBJ2-7	CASSLARVAGSPLLLEQYF
TRBV5-1	NA	TRBJ2-7	CASRVPGGGPYEQYF
TRBV5-1	NA	TRBJ2-1	CASSPLAGVNNEQFF
TRBV5-1	NA	TRBJ2-4	CASSLSGGQRIAKNIQYF
TRBV7-9	few	TRBJ1-1	CASSPRASGTEAFF
TRBV7-3	few	TRBJ2-3	CASSGAGTVDTQYF
TRBV27	few	TRBJ1-2	CASSQPGQGVYGYTF
TRBV20-1	many	TRBJ2-1	CSGPLAGIDNEQFF
TRBV7-9	NA	TRBJ2-3	CASSRGLPGKQYF
TRBV14	NA	TRBJ2-1	CASSQEAGLKRFF
TRBV3-1	NA	TRBJ2-7	CASSLGLAGGLSSYEQYF
TRBV5-1	many	TRBJ2-1	CASTDRGSANEQFF
TRBV6-5	NA	TRBJ2-1	CASVSSATTPNEQFF
TRBV6-1	NA	TRBJ2-7	CASSERTSGGPYEQYF
TRBV9	NA	TRBJ2-3	CASSPVVLAGGDTQYF
TRBV6-5	few	TRBJ1-4	CASSSLGTGYEKLFF
TRBV6-2/TRBV6-3	many	TRBJ1-5	CATAGVYQPQHF
TRBV7-2	NA	TRBJ1-3	CASSMTGGYGNTIYF
TRBV29-1	few	TRBJ1-2	CSVDRVGGPNYGYTF
TRBV7-2	few	TRBJ2-3	CASSFVSSRPPDTQYF
TRBV11-2	NA	TRBJ2-5	CASSPPGLAGFETQYF
TRBV7-9	few	TRBJ2-5	CASSPLGFLETQYF
TRBV4-3	NA	TRBJ2-2	CASSQRAGAGELFF
TRBV20-1	NA	TRBJ2-1	CSASSRTSYNEQFF
TRBV29-1	NA	TRBJ2-1	CSVLTSGHNEQFF
TRBV2	few	TRBJ2-2	CASSPDLRTGELFF
TRBV12-3/TRBV12-4	NA	TRBJ1-2	CASSLQVVYGYTF
TRBV2	few	TRBJ1-2	CASSSGGPAGYGYTF